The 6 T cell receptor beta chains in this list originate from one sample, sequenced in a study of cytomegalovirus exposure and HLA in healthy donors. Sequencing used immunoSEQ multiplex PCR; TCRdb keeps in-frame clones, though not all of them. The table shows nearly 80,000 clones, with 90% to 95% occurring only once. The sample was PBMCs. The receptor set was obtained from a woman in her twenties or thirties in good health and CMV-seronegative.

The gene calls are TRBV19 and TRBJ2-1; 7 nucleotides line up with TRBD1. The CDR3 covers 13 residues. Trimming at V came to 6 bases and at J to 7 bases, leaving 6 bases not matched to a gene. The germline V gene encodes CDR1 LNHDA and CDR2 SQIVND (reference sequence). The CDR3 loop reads CASSLTGMNEQFF. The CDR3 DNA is TGTGCCAGTAGCTTGACAGGGATGAATGAGCAGTTCTTC.

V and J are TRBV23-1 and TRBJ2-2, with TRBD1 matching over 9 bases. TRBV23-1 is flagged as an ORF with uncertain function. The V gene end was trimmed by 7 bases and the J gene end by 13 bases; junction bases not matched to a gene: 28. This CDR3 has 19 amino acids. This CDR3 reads CASTTYSGQGLLSLLWLFF. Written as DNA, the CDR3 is TGCGCCAGCACCACATACTCGGGACAGGGTCTTTTGTCTTTACTTTGGCTGTTTTTT.

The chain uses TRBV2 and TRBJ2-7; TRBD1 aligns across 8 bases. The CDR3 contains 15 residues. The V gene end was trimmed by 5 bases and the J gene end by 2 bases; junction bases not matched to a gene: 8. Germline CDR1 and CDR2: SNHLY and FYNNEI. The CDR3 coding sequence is TGTGCCAGCAGTCCCACCGGACAGGGCGCCTACGAGCAGTACTTC. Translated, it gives CASSPTGQGAYEQYF.

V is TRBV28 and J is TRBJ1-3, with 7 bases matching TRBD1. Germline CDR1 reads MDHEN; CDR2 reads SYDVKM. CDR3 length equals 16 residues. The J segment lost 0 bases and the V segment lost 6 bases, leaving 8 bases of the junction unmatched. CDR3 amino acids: CASRTFGTASGNTIYF. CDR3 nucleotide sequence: TGTGCCAGCAGGACCTTTGGGACAGCCTCTGGAAACACCATATATTTT.

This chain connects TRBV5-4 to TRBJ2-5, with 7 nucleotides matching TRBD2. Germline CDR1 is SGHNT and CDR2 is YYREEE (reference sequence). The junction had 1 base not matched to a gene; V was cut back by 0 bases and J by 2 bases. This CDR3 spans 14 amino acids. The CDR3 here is CASSLEAGQETQYF. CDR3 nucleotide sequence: TGTGCCAGCAGCTTGGAAGCGGGGCAAGAGACCCAGTACTTC.

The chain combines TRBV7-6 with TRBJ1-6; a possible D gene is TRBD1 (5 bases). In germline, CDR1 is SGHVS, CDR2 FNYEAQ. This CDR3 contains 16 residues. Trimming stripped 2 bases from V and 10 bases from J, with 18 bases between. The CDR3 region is CASSLTTDKAKSPLHF. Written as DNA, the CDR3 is TGTGCCAGCAGCTTAACCACGGACAAGGCAAAGTCACCCCTCCACTTT.